The rows below give T cell receptor beta chains drawn from one sample of a study of CD4 T cells in relation to SARS-CoV-2 and coronaviruses. TCRdb's table, derived via immunoSEQ multiplex PCR, lists solely in-frame clones and lacks some. The sample includes 20,000 to 25,000 clones, over 75% of them seen just once. These TCRs' antigens remain unknown. Input material: CD4+ T cells from PBMCs, cultured in vitro. These receptors were taken from a human donor in good health. The CDR3 runs from the conserved cysteine through the conserved F or W. Each record gives: CDR3 protein, CDR3 DNA, clone size, V gene, J gene, CDR3 length, D gene. The D gene is left open where the match is weak. The size of a clone is reported for some rows only, either as once, few or many, or as a class for expanded clones.

CATSAASYNEQFF	TGTGCCACCAGTGCAGCTTCCTACAATGAGCAGTTCTTC	NA	TRBV24-1	TRBJ2-1	13	NA
CASSSRDSLFHRGKADTQYF	TGCGCCAGCAGCAGCCGGGACAGCCTATTTCACAGGGGAAAGGCAGATACGCAGTATTTT	NA	TRBV5-1	TRBJ2-3	20	TRBD1
CASSFQTGPGYF	TGTGCCAGCAGTTTTCAGACAGGGCCAGGCTACTTC	NA	TRBV12-3/TRBV12-4	TRBJ2-4	12	TRBD1
CASWRTGEGDGYTF	TGTGCCAGCTGGCGAACAGGGGAGGGAGACGGCTACACCTTC	NA	TRBV6-5	TRBJ1-2	14	TRBD1
CASTPGRDNEQFF	TGTGCCAGCACCCCGGGTCGGGACAATGAGCAGTTCTTC	NA	TRBV2	TRBJ2-1	13	NA
CASTPQGGLEQYF	TGTGCCAGCACCCCACAAGGGGGGTTAGAGCAGTACTTC	NA	TRBV6-5	TRBJ2-7	13	NA
CASSIARTSGNTIYF	TGTGCCAGTAGTATAGCAAGGACCTCTGGAAACACCATATATTTT	NA	TRBV19	TRBJ1-3	15	NA
CASSIIGDRLNTEAFF	TGTGCCAGCAGTATCATTGGCGACAGGCTGAACACTGAAGCTTTCTTT	NA	TRBV27	TRBJ1-1	16	NA
CASSINRWAALNTQYF	TGTGCCAGTAGTATTAATCGTTGGGCGGCCTTGAATACGCAGTATTTT	NA	TRBV19	TRBJ2-3	16	NA
CASSLNNEQFF	TGTGCCAGCAGTTTAAACAATGAGCAGTTCTTC	NA	TRBV12-3/TRBV12-4	TRBJ2-1	11	NA
CATSDSGGREQFF	TGTGCCACCAGTGATTCGGGAGGAAGAGAGCAGTTCTTC	NA	TRBV24-1	TRBJ2-1	13	TRBD2
CASSIPGGTEAFF	TGTGCCAGTAGTATCCCCGGGGGCACTGAAGCTTTCTTT	few	TRBV19	TRBJ1-1	13	NA
CASSLGGSTNEKLFF	TGCGCCAGCAGCCTAGGGGGTTCTACTAATGAAAAACTGTTTTTT	NA	TRBV5-1	TRBJ1-4	15	NA
CSVEDIIKGREDGYTF	TGCAGCGTTGAAGATATCATTAAAGGTAGAGAGGATGGCTACACCTTC	NA	TRBV29-1	TRBJ1-2	16	NA
CASSRREGGSYEQYF	TGTGCCAGCAGCAGGCGGGAGGGAGGGTCCTACGAGCAGTACTTC	NA	TRBV6-5	TRBJ2-7	15	TRBD2
CASSIDMEETQYF	TGTGCCAGTAGTATAGATATGGAGGAGACCCAGTACTTC	NA	TRBV19	TRBJ2-5	13	NA
CASSRGGNVRETQYF	TGTGCCAGTAGTCGGGGGGGGAACGTTCGGGAGACCCAGTACTTC	NA	TRBV19	TRBJ2-5	15	TRBD2
CASSLPQGTSTDTQYF	TGTGCCAGCAGCCTTCCACAGGGAACTAGCACAGATACGCAGTATTTT	NA	TRBV2	TRBJ2-3	16	NA
CASSERGQGYTGELFF	TGTGCCAGCAGTGAACGGGGACAGGGGTATACCGGGGAGCTGTTTTTT	NA	TRBV2	TRBJ2-2	16	TRBD1